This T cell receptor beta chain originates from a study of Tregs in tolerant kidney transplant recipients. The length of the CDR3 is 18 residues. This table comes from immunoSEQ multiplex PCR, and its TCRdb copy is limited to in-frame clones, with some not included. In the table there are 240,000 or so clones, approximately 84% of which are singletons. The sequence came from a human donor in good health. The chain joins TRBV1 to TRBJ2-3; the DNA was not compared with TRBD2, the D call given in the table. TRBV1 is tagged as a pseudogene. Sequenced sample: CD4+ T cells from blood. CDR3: CTSSQASGLAIILDTQYF. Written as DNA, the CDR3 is TGCACCAGCAGCCAAGCGTCCGGACTAGCCATTATTTTGGATACGCAGTATTTT.